These T cell receptor beta chains were read from a single sample in a study of blood T cell repertoires in COVID-19. The repertoire was sequenced with immunoSEQ multiplex PCR; TCRdb's copy has only in-frame clones and lacks some. The data contain approximately 210,000 clones, about 90% of them singletons. The sequencing input was PBMCs or T cells enriched from blood (not recorded which). These receptors came from a woman in her 50s with acute COVID-19. Both conserved end residues are part of each CDR3. The order of the fields is V gene, J gene, clone size, D gene, CDR3 DNA, CDR3 protein. D genes are given only for firm matches. Size is stated for part of the rows, as once, few or many counts, or as a class when the clone is expanded.

V: TRBV7-3; J: TRBJ2-3; size: NA; D: TRBD1; DNA: TGTGCCAGCAGTGTAACAGGGGGCGTCACAGATACGCAGTATTTT; CDR3: CASSVTGGVTDTQYF
V: TRBV24-1; J: TRBJ2-6; size: NA; D: TRBD1; DNA: TGTGCCACCAGTGACTCCTGGACAGGGGCTGGGGCCAACGTCCTGACTTTC; CDR3: CATSDSWTGAGANVLTF
V: TRBV30; J: TRBJ2-7; size: NA; D: TRBD2; DNA: TGTGCCTGGAGACCTGCCTGGACTAGCGGTTACTACGAGCAGTACTTC; CDR3: CAWRPAWTSGYYEQYF
V: TRBV5-4; J: TRBJ2-1; size: NA; D: NA; DNA: TGTGCCAGCAGCTTGGACCGGAGCTCCTACAATGAGCAGTTCTTC; CDR3: CASSLDRSSYNEQFF
V: TRBV18; J: TRBJ1-1; size: NA; D: NA; DNA: TGTGCCAGCTCACCGCAGAGAGACTCGAGTGAAGCTTTCTTT; CDR3: CASSPQRDSSEAFF
V: TRBV28; J: TRBJ2-7; size: NA; D: TRBD1; DNA: TGTGCCAGCAGTGTCCGACAGGGTACCTACGAGCAGTACTTC; CDR3: CASSVRQGTYEQYF
V: TRBV19; J: TRBJ2-1; size: NA; D: TRBD2; DNA: TGTGCCAGTAGTATCTTTCTAGCGGGAGAGGTAGCGTATGAGCAGTTCTTC; CDR3: CASSIFLAGEVAYEQFF
V: TRBV19; J: TRBJ2-2; size: NA; D: NA; DNA: TGTGCCAGTAGCCCCAGGCATTACACCGGGGAGCTGTTTTTT; CDR3: CASSPRHYTGELFF
V: TRBV10-1; J: TRBJ2-7; size: few; D: TRBD2; DNA: TGCGCCCCTCTTCGGCGGGGGTGCTACGAGCAGTACTTC; CDR3: CAPLRRGCYEQYF
V: TRBV28; J: TRBJ2-2; size: NA; D: TRBD1; DNA: TGTGCCAGCAGCCCAGCCGGGACAGTGAACACCGGGGAGCTGTTTTTT; CDR3: CASSPAGTVNTGELFF
V: TRBV30; J: TRBJ2-2; size: NA; D: TRBD1; DNA: TGTGCCTGCAGTGACAGGGGGCTTACCGGGGAGCTGTTTTTT; CDR3: CACSDRGLTGELFF
V: TRBV5-1; J: TRBJ2-3; size: NA; D: NA; DNA: TGCGCCAGCAACAGAGGAGGTGATACGCAGTATTTT; CDR3: CASNRGGDTQYF
V: TRBV7-8; J: TRBJ1-6; size: NA; D: NA; DNA: TGTGCCAGCAGCTTAGGGGGGGGTGGGTATAATTCACCCCTCCACTTT; CDR3: CASSLGGGGYNSPLHF
V: TRBV28; J: TRBJ1-4; size: NA; D: TRBD1; DNA: TGTGCCAGCAGTCGACTACAGGGGAGTGGCGAAAAACTGTTTTTT; CDR3: CASSRLQGSGEKLFF
V: TRBV7-2; J: TRBJ2-7; size: NA; D: TRBD1; DNA: TGTGCCAGCAGCTTAAGCCGGGACAGTAGTTACGAGCAGTACTTC; CDR3: CASSLSRDSSYEQYF
V: TRBV7-2; J: TRBJ2-2; size: NA; D: TRBD1; DNA: TGTGCCAGCAGCCGTAGGACAGGGTACACCGGGGAGCTGTTTTTT; CDR3: CASSRRTGYTGELFF
V: TRBV7-9; J: TRBJ2-2; size: NA; D: NA; DNA: TGTGCCAGCAGCTCTCAGGGGCGCACCGGGGAGCTGTTTTTT; CDR3: CASSSQGRTGELFF
V: TRBV30; J: TRBJ2-5; size: NA; D: TRBD1; DNA: TGTGCCTGGACCCACCCCGACAGGGGAAAAGAGACCCAGTACTTC; CDR3: CAWTHPDRGKETQYF
V: TRBV27; J: TRBJ2-7; size: NA; D: NA; DNA: TGTGCCAGCAGTTTTTCTAGGGAGAGGAGGGAGCAGTACTTC; CDR3: CASSFSRERREQYF
V: TRBV5-1; J: TRBJ1-1; size: once; D: TRBD1; DNA: TGCGCCAGCTCGTCCTCGTGGACAGGGGTCACTGAAGCTTTCTTT; CDR3: CASSSSWTGVTEAFF
V: TRBV13; J: TRBJ1-5; size: NA; D: NA; DNA: TGTGCCAGCAGCTTAGGTCTAGGGGTCAATCAGCCCCAGCATTTT; CDR3: CASSLGLGVNQPQHF
V: TRBV5-4; J: TRBJ2-5; size: once; D: TRBD2; DNA: TGTGCCAGCACCGAAGGACTAGCGGGCTGGGAGACCCAGTACTTC; CDR3: CASTEGLAGWETQYF
V: TRBV2; J: TRBJ2-5; size: NA; D: NA; DNA: TGTGCCAGCAGAGCCGACAGGAGGTACCAAGAGACCCAGTACTTC; CDR3: CASRADRRYQETQYF
V: TRBV28; J: TRBJ1-2; size: NA; D: TRBD1; DNA: TGTGCCAGCAGTTTAGATCCCCGACAGACAGGGGCGACTGGCTACACCTTC; CDR3: CASSLDPRQTGATGYTF
V: TRBV5-1; J: TRBJ1-5; size: NA; D: TRBD1; DNA: TGCGCCAGCAGCCCCGGGACAGGCGACCAGCCCCAGCATTTT; CDR3: CASSPGTGDQPQHF
V: TRBV28; J: TRBJ2-6; size: NA; D: NA; DNA: TGTGCCAGCAGCAGGCGTGGGGCCAACGTCCTGACTTTC; CDR3: CASSRRGANVLTF